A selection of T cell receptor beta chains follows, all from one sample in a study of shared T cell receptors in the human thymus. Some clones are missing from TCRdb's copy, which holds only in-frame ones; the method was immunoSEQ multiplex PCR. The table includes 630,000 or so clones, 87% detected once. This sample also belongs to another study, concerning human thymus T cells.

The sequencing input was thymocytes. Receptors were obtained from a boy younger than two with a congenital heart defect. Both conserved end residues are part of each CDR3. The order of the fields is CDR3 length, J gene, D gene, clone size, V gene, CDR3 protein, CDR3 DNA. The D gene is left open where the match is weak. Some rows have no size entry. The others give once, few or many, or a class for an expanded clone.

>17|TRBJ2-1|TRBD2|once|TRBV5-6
CASSLPGLAGASEMQFF
TGTGCCAGCAGCTTACCCGGACTAGCGGGAGCCTCAGAGATGCAGTTCTTC
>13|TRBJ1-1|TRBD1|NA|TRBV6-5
CASFRGLRTEAFF
TGTGCCAGCTTCAGGGGGTTAAGGACTGAAGCTTTCTTT
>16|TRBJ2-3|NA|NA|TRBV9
CASSSPAERAADTQYF
TGTGCCAGCAGCTCCCCGGCGGAGCGGGCCGCAGATACGCAGTATTTT
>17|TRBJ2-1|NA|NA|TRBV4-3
CASSQDYAGRPNNEQFF
TGCGCCAGCAGCCAAGATTACGCGGGGCGTCCCAACAATGAGCAGTTCTTC
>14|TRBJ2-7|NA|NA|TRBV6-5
CASSYSRGGNEQYF
TGTGCCAGCAGTTACTCGAGGGGCGGGAACGAGCAGTACTTC
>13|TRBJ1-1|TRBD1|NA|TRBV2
CASIDREDTEAFF
TGTGCCAGCATTGACAGGGAAGACACTGAAGCTTTCTTT
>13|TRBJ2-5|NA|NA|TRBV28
CASFRGQEETQYF
TGTGCCAGTTTCCGGGGACAAGAAGAGACCCAGTACTTC
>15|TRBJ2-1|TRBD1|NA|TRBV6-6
CASRPGTGVSNEQFF
TGTGCCAGCAGACCCGGGACAGGGGTATCAAATGAGCAGTTCTTC
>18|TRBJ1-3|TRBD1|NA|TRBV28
CASSFPRVDRGSGNTIYF
TGTGCCAGCAGTTTTCCCCGCGTGGACAGGGGCTCTGGAAACACCATATATTTT
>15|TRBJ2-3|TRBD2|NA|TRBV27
CASSGTSGRTDTQYF
TGTGCCAGCAGCGGGACTAGCGGGCGCACAGATACGCAGTATTTT